The 25 T cell receptor beta chains below were found in one sample sequenced in a study of Tregs in tolerant kidney transplant recipients. Mixed chimerism was transient after nonmyeloablative marrow transplants from related graft donors. This table comes from immunoSEQ multiplex PCR, and its TCRdb copy is limited to in-frame clones, with some not included. Of tens of thousands of clones listed, 91% are singletons. Sequencing used CD8+ T cells from blood (PBMCs), obtained 24 months after the transplant. The receptors originated from a human patient who received a combined kidney and bone marrow transplant. Some T cells may be graft donor cells.

V is TRBV29-1 and J is TRBJ2-3; D remains ambiguous. Germline V gene sequence: CDR1 SQVTM, CDR2 ANQGSEA. This CDR3 spans 10 amino acids. Trimming pared 7 bases from V and 5 bases from J, leaving 7 bases between. The CDR3 DNA sequence: TGCAGCGCCGCAGGAGATACGCAGTATTTT. Translating gives CSAAGDTQYF.

The chain uses TRBV9 and TRBJ2-5; the match to TRBD2 covers 8 bases. V gave up 5 bases and J gave up 10 bases; unmatched junction bases: 10. CDR1 and CDR2 from the germline V gene are SGDLS and YYNGEE. This CDR3 has 13 amino acids. CDR3 nucleotide sequence: TGTGCCAGCAGTAATAGCGGGAACCCTCACCAGTACTTC. It encodes CASSNSGNPHQYF.

V and J are TRBV19 and TRBJ2-7; D is unresolved. This CDR3 contains 13 residues. Trimming removed 2 bases at V and 1 base at J, with 6 bases between. Germline assignment: CDR1 LNHDA and CDR2 SQIVND (reference sequence). CDR3 nucleotides: TGTGCCAGTAGTATAACAGCTTCCTACGAGCAGTACTTC. Its protein is CASSITASYEQYF. Complete variable domain (other parts from reference TRBV19 and TRBJ2-7): DGGITQSPKYLFRKEGQNVTLSCEQNLNHDAMYWYRQDPGQGLRLIYYSQIVNDFQKGDIAEGYSVSREKKESFPLTVTSAQKNPTAFYLCASSITASYEQYFGPGTRLTVT.

The chain couples TRBV27 to TRBJ1-1; perhaps TRBD1 as D (6 bases). In germline, CDR1 is MNHEY, CDR2 SMNVEV (reference sequence). The ends were cut back, 4 bases at V and 4 bases at J, with 13 bases in the middle. The CDR3 spans 14 residues. The CDR3 bases are TGTGCCAGCAGTTCCGTAGGGGGGGTCACTGAAGCTTTCTTT. As protein: CASSSVGGVTEAFF.

V and J are TRBV7-2 and TRBJ2-1, with D possibly TRBD1 on 6 matching bases. The CDR3 covers 16 residues. CDR1 SGHTA and CDR2 FQGNSA come from the germline V gene. V was pared by 5 bases and J by 6 bases, with 20 bases between. DNA for the CDR3: TGTGCCAGCAGCCCCCGGGGCCGGGACACCTCCAATGAGCAGTTCTTC. Translated: CASSPRGRDTSNEQFF.

The chain links TRBV28 to TRBJ2-2; TRBD1 matches at 11 bases. Per the germline V gene, CDR1 is MDHEN and CDR2 is SYDVKM. J lost 4 bases, V lost 7 bases, and 8 bases had no gene match. The CDR3 extends over 16 amino acids. DNA for the CDR3: TGTGCCAGCATATTACGGACAGGGGGCCGCACCGGGGAGCTGTTTTTT. Protein sequence: CASILRTGGRTGELFF.

This chain's CDR3 is CASSSGLAGRPEYF. CDR3 DNA sequence: TGTGCCAGCAGCTCGGGACTAGCGGGGAGACCAGAGTATTTT. This chain uses TRBV7-9 with TRBJ2-3, with 13 nucleotides matching TRBD2. The trim removed 4 bases at V and 13 bases at J, leaving 8 bases unmatched. Germline CDR1 reads SEHNR; CDR2 reads FQNEAQ (reference sequence). The CDR3 has 14 amino acids.

This clone was picked up one time. This chain uses TRBV7-9 with TRBJ1-1, with a possible D match to TRBD1 (5 bases). The germline V gene encodes CDR1 SEHNR and CDR2 FQNEAQ (reference sequence). The CDR3 consists of 14 residues. With 5 bases removed from V and 4 bases from J, the gap between germline ends came to 14 bases. Here the CDR3 DNA reads TGTGCCAGCAGCCATCAGGGAGGGTTCACTGAAGCTTTCTTT. Its translation: CASSHQGGFTEAFF.

V and J are TRBV10-3 and TRBJ1-1; D might be TRBD1 (5 bases). CDR3 length: 15 amino acids. CDR1 is ENHRY, CDR2 SYGVKD, per germline. V was trimmed by 3 bases and J by 3 bases, leaving 14 bases between them. CDR3 bases: TGTGCCATCAGTGAACACAGGACGGAAGACACTGAAGCTTTCTTT. Translated, it gives CAISEHRTEDTEAFF.

The chain recombines TRBV15 with TRBJ2-4; the match to TRBD1 covers 7 bases. The CDR3 is 14 residues long. Losses at the gene ends were 5 bases for V and 7 bases for J; bases not matched to a gene: 8. Germline loops: CDR1 LNHNV, CDR2 YYDKDF (reference sequence). CDR3 DNA: TGTGCCACCAGCGGCAAGACAGGGTCGAACATTCAGTACTTC. Translating it yields CATSGKTGSNIQYF.

The chain combines TRBV27 with TRBJ1-2; 10 nucleotides align to TRBD1. Germline trimming cut 6 bases from V and 6 bases from J; bases unmatched to any gene: 4. This CDR3 is built from 13 residues. CDR1 MNHEY and CDR2 SMNVEV come from the germline V gene (reference sequence). The CDR3 loop reads CASSTDRGHGYTF. The CDR3 nucleotides read TGTGCCAGCAGCACAGACAGGGGGCATGGCTACACCTTC.

The chain recombines TRBV7-2 with TRBJ2-5; 12 positions match TRBD2. This CDR3 contains 15 residues. CDR1 and CDR2 (germline): SGHTA, FQGNSA. J lost 5 bases, V lost 6 bases, and 7 bases had no gene match. The CDR3 DNA reads TGTGCCAGCAGTACGACTAGCGGGAGTCTTGAGACCCAGTACTTC. It specifies CASSTTSGSLETQYF.

The rearrangement links TRBV21-1 to TRBJ2-5; the D call in the table, TRBD2, was not verified against the DNA. The J call may be faulty, since TRBJ2-7 better matches the DNA end. TRBV21-1 is noted as a pseudogene. The CDR3 has 14 residues. The CDR3 loop reads CASSKEAISYEQYF. In DNA, the CDR3 is TGTGCCAGCAGCAAAGAAGCTATCTCCTACGAGCAGTACTTC.

The J gene is TRBJ2-7, the V gene TRBV27, with a weak D call TRBD1 (6 bases). The DNA end lines up better with TRBJ2-1; the J call may be wrong. Germline V gene sequence: CDR1 MNHEY, CDR2 SMNVEV (reference sequence). The CDR3 extends over 15 amino acids. CDR3 nucleotides: TGTGCCAGCAGTTTACCGGGAACAGGGTACAATGAGCAGTTCTTC. It translates to CASSLPGTGYNEQFF.

This clone has a handful of counts. This rearrangement joins TRBV6-6 to TRBJ1-2; 9 nucleotides align to TRBD1. CDR3 length equals 14 residues. CDR1 MNHNY and CDR2 SVGAGI come from the germline V gene (reference sequence). The V gene end was trimmed by 3 bases and the J gene end by 7 bases; junction bases not matched to a gene: 6. CDR3 protein: CASSYSTGGLGYTF. CDR3 sequence (DNA): TGTGCCAGCAGTTATTCTACAGGGGGCCTTGGCTACACCTTC.

The genes are TRBV27 and TRBJ2-5, with a possible D match to TRBD2 (7 bases). The germline V and J ends were trimmed by 6 bases and 3 bases, with 17 bases remaining between them. This CDR3 has 15 residues. Germline V gene data show CDR1 as MNHEY and CDR2 as SMNVEV (reference sequence). The CDR3 DNA follows: TGTGCCAGCAGCCCCTCGCGGGGGCCCGAAGAGACCCAGTACTTC. Encoded protein: CASSPSRGPEETQYF.

This clone appeared a single time. The V and J genes are TRBV7-9 and TRBJ1-2, with 8 bases that match TRBD1. Per germline, CDR1 SEHNR and CDR2 FQNEAQ (reference sequence). J gave up 4 bases and V 1 base, and 8 bases lay outside the gene matches. There are 16 residues in the CDR3. The CDR3: CASSLVSRGLVYGYTF. In DNA, the CDR3 is TGTGCCAGCAGCTTAGTGAGCAGGGGGCTGGTCTATGGCTACACCTTC.

The chain has TRBV7-6 and TRBJ2-1; D uncertain. V dropped 6 bases and J dropped 7 bases, with 13 bases sitting between them. The CDR3 has 13 amino acids. The V gene's germline CDR1 is SGHVS and CDR2 FNYEAQ. The CDR3 region has the DNA TGTGCCAGCAGTCCCGAACCGGTAAATGAGCAGTTCTTC. Amino acids: CASSPEPVNEQFF.

This chain uses TRBV4-3 with TRBJ2-2; D is uncertain. Germline V lookup: CDR1 LGHNA, CDR2 YSLEER. The V end lost 0 bases, the J end lost 3 bases, and 11 bases lay between the germline ends. The CDR3 totals 16 residues. The CDR3 sequence: CASSQDLVEYTGELFF. CDR3 coding DNA: TGCGCCAGCAGCCAAGATCTGGTGGAGTACACCGGGGAGCTGTTTTTT.

This chain links TRBV23-1 with TRBJ2-2; 8 bases match TRBD1. TRBV23-1 is an ORF, and what it does is uncertain. The J segment lost 3 bases and the V segment lost 2 bases, leaving 11 bases of the junction unmatched. The CDR3 spans 18 residues. The CDR3 reads CASSQRTGWGDYTGELFF. As DNA, the CDR3 is TGCGCCAGCAGTCAACGGACAGGGTGGGGAGATTACACCGGGGAGCTGTTTTTT.

The CDR3 DNA sequence: TGTGCCAGCAGCTTAGGCCGAGGGGGCCGGAACACTGAAGCTTTCTTT. Protein product: CASSLGRGGRNTEAFF. The chain couples TRBV7-8 to TRBJ1-1; 7 nucleotides line up with TRBD1. In germline, CDR1 is SGHVS, CDR2 FQNEAQ. The CDR3 sequence is 16 residues long. Trimming cost V 1 base and J 1 base; bases outside gene matches: 6.

This chain connects TRBV9 to TRBJ1-5; no firm D call. The CDR3 sequence is 14 residues long. Germline V CDR1 and CDR2: SGDLS, YYNGEE. The germline V and J ends were trimmed by 3 bases and 1 base, with 8 bases remaining between them. This CDR3 reads CASSAAGSNQPQHF. The CDR3, as DNA: TGTGCCAGCAGCGCCGCGGGAAGCAATCAGCCCCAGCATTTT.

The V call is TRBV5-6, the J call TRBJ2-7; D not resolved. Germline V lookup: CDR1 SGHDT, CDR2 YYEEEE. Trimming stripped 1 base from V and 8 bases from J, with 13 bases between. The CDR3 length is 13 residues. The CDR3 reads CASSLSGYTKQYF. The CDR3 nucleotides are TGTGCCAGCAGCTTGTCGGGTTACACCAAGCAGTACTTC.

V and J are TRBV4-2 and TRBJ2-1; 10 nucleotides align to TRBD1. This CDR3 has 17 residues. The V segment lost 1 base and the J segment 7 bases; nucleotides outside the gene matches: 10. CDR1 and CDR2 (germline): LGHNA, YNFKEQ. This CDR3 reads CASSQGVGDRGANEQFF. As DNA, the CDR3 is TGTGCCAGCAGCCAAGGGGTGGGGGACAGGGGAGCGAATGAGCAGTTCTTC.

The V call is TRBV9, the J call TRBJ1-1; TRBD1 matches at 9 bases. J was trimmed by 3 bases and V by 2 bases; bases with no gene match: 14. There are 18 residues in the CDR3. Germline-derived CDR1 and CDR2 are SGDLS and YYNGEE. The CDR3 bases are TGTGCCAGCAGCGTCTCGGGGACAGGGCTACTATCGGACACTGAAGCTTTCTTT. This sequence encodes CASSVSGTGLLSDTEAFF. The variable domain in full, completed from reference TRBV9 and TRBJ1-1, reads DSGVTQTPKHLITATGQRVTLRCSPRSGDLSVYWYQQSLDQGLQFLIQYYNGEERAKGNILERFSAQQFPDLHSELNLSSLELGDSALYFCASSVSGTGLLSDTEAFFGQGTRLTVV.